Each of the 18 T cell receptor beta chains below was sequenced from the same sample in a study of blood T cell repertoires in COVID-19. TCRdb's copy holds only in-frame clones and misses some; the assay was immunoSEQ multiplex PCR. The sample has more than 65,000 clones, roughly 84% seen once; the top ten hold 6% to 7%. Specimen: peripheral blood. The receptors shown here come from a man aged 50 or older with active COVID-19.

J is TRBJ2-3 and V is TRBV27; a weak D match, TRBD2 (6 bases). Germline CDR1 and CDR2: MNHEY and SMNVEV (reference sequence). This CDR3 spans 14 amino acids. Deletions cut 0 bases from V and 6 bases from J, with 10 bases between. The CDR3 nucleotides read TGTGCCAGCAGTTTATCGGAGGGGAGTGATACGCAGTATTTT. Translated: CASSLSEGSDTQYF.

This chain connects TRBV28 to TRBJ2-7; possibly TRBD1 for D (5 bases). Trimming took 6 bases from V and 3 from J, leaving 12 bases between them. Germline values: CDR1 MDHEN, CDR2 SYDVKM. This CDR3 region has 13 residues. CDR3 loop: CASRDQGFYEQYF. In DNA form, the CDR3 reads TGTGCCAGCAGGGACCAGGGCTTCTACGAGCAGTACTTC. Full variable domain (remainder filled in from reference TRBV28 and TRBJ2-7): DVKVTQSSRYLVKRTGEKVFLECVQDMDHENMFWYRQDPGLGLRLIYFSYDVKMKEKGDIPEGYSVSREKKERFSLILESASTNQTSMYLCASRDQGFYEQYFGPGTRLTVT.

The J gene is TRBJ1-2, the V gene TRBV7-9, with 9 bases that match TRBD1. From germline, CDR1 is SEHNR and CDR2 FQNEAQ (reference sequence). The CDR3 is made up of 12 amino acids. V shed 5 bases and J 6 bases; nucleotides not matched to a gene: 1. CDR3: CASSRDRDGYTF. The CDR3 bases are TGTGCCAGCAGCCGGGACAGGGATGGCTACACCTTC.

This rearrangement joins TRBV4-3 to TRBJ2-1; tentatively, D is TRBD2 (6 bases). Germline lookup yields CDR1 LGHNA and CDR2 YSLEER. V gave up 0 bases and J gave up 5 bases, with 20 bases separating them. The CDR3 is 18 residues long. CDR3 DNA: TGCGCCAGCAGCCAAGATCGGCCCCTAGCGATTGAACACAATGAGCAGTTCTTC. The encoded protein is CASSQDRPLAIEHNEQFF.

This chain connects TRBV15 to TRBJ2-2; unclear D gene. This CDR3 contains 17 residues. V lost 1 base, J lost 3 bases, and 15 bases lay in between. Looked up from germline, CDR1 is LNHNV and CDR2 is YYDKDF (reference sequence). This chain's CDR3 is CATSRGSFDTDTGELFF. The CDR3 nucleotides read TGTGCCACCAGCAGAGGTTCTTTCGACACTGACACCGGGGAGCTGTTTTTT. The variable domain in full, with the rest retrieved from reference TRBV15 and TRBJ2-2, is DAMVIQNPRYQVTQFGKPVTLSCSQTLNHNVMYWYQQKSSQAPKLLFHYYDKDFNNEADTPDNFQSRRPNTSFCFLDIRSPGLGDTAMYLCATSRGSFDTDTGELFFGEGSRLTVL.

This clone was counted only a few times. The J gene is TRBJ2-7, the V gene TRBV11-3, with TRBD2 identical over 15 bases. The CDR3 runs 17 residues. Trimming cost V 6 bases and J 6 bases; bases outside gene matches: 12. Germline CDR1 SGHNT, CDR2 YENEEA. CDR3 residues: CASRGTSGRPRPSEQYF. CDR3 sequence (DNA): TGTGCCAGCAGGGGGACTAGCGGGAGGCCAAGACCTTCCGAGCAGTACTTC.

The chain links TRBV5-6 to TRBJ2-7; 8 nucleotides line up with TRBD1. CDR3 length: 14 amino acids. Germline-derived CDR1 and CDR2 are SGHDT and YYEEEE. The junction had 7 bases not matched to a gene; V was cut back by 2 bases and J by 6 bases. The CDR3 loop is CASSFPGQAPEQYF. CDR3 in DNA: TGTGCCAGCAGCTTTCCGGGACAGGCCCCCGAGCAGTACTTC.

This clone was seen once. The genes are TRBV24-1 and TRBJ2-3; 7 bases fit TRBD1. The CDR3 is 19 residues long. Germline CDR1 is KGHDR and CDR2 is SFDVKD. J gave up 6 bases and V 5 bases, and 22 bases lay outside the gene matches. The DNA for the CDR3 is TGTGCCACCAGTGGTCTGGGCGATCTATCAGGGGGTGGATGGGATACGCAGTATTTT. This codes for CATSGLGDLSGGGWDTQYF.

A single count supports this clone. The chain links TRBV3-1 (or the pseudogene TRBV3-2) to TRBJ1-1; 8 nucleotides match TRBD1. Germline lookup yields CDR1 LGHDT and CDR2 YNNKEL (reference sequence). This CDR3 contains 14 residues. Trimming at V came to 4 bases and at J to 2 bases, leaving 3 bases not matched to a gene. The CDR3 loop reads CASSLGQANTEAFF. The CDR3 nucleotides are TGTGCCAGCAGCCTGGGACAGGCAAACACTGAAGCTTTCTTT.

The V gene is TRBV7-3, the J gene TRBJ2-6, with a possible D match to TRBD1 (6 bases). The germline V gene has CDR1 SGHTA and CDR2 FQGTGA. Trimming cost V 3 bases and J 2 bases, with 17 bases left between them. This CDR3 has 18 amino acids. Written as DNA, the CDR3 is TGTGCCAGCAGCTTTACCCCACAGGGAAGTACTGGGGCCAACGTCCTGACTTTC. Its protein is CASSFTPQGSTGANVLTF.

The genes are TRBV27 and TRBJ2-3, with a weak D call TRBD2 (5 bases). Germline V gene sequence: CDR1 MNHEY, CDR2 SMNVEV (reference sequence). The CDR3 sequence is 16 residues long. Trimming took 4 bases from V and 1 from J, leaving 15 bases between them. CDR3 amino acids: CASSYLRGSGTDTQYF. The DNA of the CDR3 is TGTGCCAGCAGTTACCTTCGGGGTTCTGGCACAGATACGCAGTATTTT.

This chain connects TRBV25-1 to TRBJ1-1, with 10 positions matching TRBD1. CDR3 length: 16 residues. J lost 11 bases, V lost 8 bases, and 20 bases had no gene match. Germline V gene data show CDR1 as MGHDK and CDR2 as SYGVNS. CDR3 in DNA: TGTGCCAGCTCCCCCCCCGGGGACAGGGGCTCGGGAGCGGCTTTCTTT. Protein sequence: CASSPPGDRGSGAAFF.

The chain is built from TRBV6-5 and TRBJ1-5; D may be TRBD1 (6 bases). The CDR3 covers 15 residues. Germline V gene data show CDR1 as MNHEY and CDR2 as SVGAGI. Trimming removed 8 bases from V and 6 bases from J, with 20 bases in between. The CDR3 here is CASGWGGWEFQPQHF. CDR3 coding DNA: TGTGCCAGCGGGTGGGGGGGCTGGGAGTTTCAGCCCCAGCATTTT.

The CDR3 sequence: CASSVRRDTEAFF. CDR3 nucleotides: TGTGCCAGCAGTGTCCGCCGGGACACTGAAGCTTTCTTT. The rearrangement links TRBV6-4 to TRBJ1-1, with D hard to call. V dropped 4 bases and J dropped 3 bases, with 9 bases sitting between them. The CDR3 is 13 residues long. Germline CDR1 MRHNA, CDR2 SNTAGT.

The genes are TRBV7-3 and TRBJ1-2; 8 bases agree with TRBD1. CDR1 is SGHTA and CDR2 is FQGTGA in the germline V gene. J was trimmed by 6 bases and V by 5 bases; bases with no gene match: 5. The CDR3 contains 13 residues. The CDR3 loop is CASSKDREHGYTF. CDR3 coding DNA: TGTGCCAGCAGCAAGGACAGGGAGCATGGCTACACCTTC.

V gene TRBV2 combines with J gene TRBJ2-5; the D gene is possibly TRBD1 (6 bases). Germline values: CDR1 SNHLY, CDR2 FYNNEI. V gave up 6 bases and J gave up 1 base, with 12 bases separating them. There are 14 residues in the CDR3. The CDR3 DNA reads TGTGCCAGCAGCAAAGACAGGTCCCAAGAGACCCAGTACTTC. Translated, it gives CASSKDRSQETQYF.

The rearrangement joins TRBV28 to TRBJ1-6; TRBD1 matches at 8 bases. In germline, CDR1 is MDHEN, CDR2 SYDVKM. The CDR3 covers 17 residues. The V and J ends lost 5 bases and 12 bases, in that order; junction bases with no gene match: 18. The CDR3 DNA follows: TGTGCCAGCAGTCCTGGCGGGACGGGGGACAGGCGATTACCCCTCCACTTT. Protein product: CASSPGGTGDRRLPLHF.

The V and J genes are TRBV4-2 and TRBJ1-4; D is unresolved. With 6 bases removed from V and 6 bases from J, the gap between germline ends came to 20 bases. This CDR3 comprises 16 residues. Germline CDR1 is LGHNA and CDR2 is YNFKEQ. The CDR3 bases are TGTGCCAGCAGTTTGGGTCCCACCGGAGGAGATGAAAAACTGTTTTTT. Translated, it gives CASSLGPTGGDEKLFF.